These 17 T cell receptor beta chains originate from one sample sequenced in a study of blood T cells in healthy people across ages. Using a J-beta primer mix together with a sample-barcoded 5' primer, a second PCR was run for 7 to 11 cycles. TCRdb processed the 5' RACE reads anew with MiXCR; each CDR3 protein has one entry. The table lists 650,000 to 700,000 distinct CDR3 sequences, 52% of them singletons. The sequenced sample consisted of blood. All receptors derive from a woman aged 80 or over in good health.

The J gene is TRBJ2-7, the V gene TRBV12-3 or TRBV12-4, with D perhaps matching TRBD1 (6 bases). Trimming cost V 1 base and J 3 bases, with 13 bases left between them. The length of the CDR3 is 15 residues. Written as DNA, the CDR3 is TGTGCCAGCAGTTTAGAGGGACATCAGAACTACGAGCAGTACTTC. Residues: CASSLEGHQNYEQYF.

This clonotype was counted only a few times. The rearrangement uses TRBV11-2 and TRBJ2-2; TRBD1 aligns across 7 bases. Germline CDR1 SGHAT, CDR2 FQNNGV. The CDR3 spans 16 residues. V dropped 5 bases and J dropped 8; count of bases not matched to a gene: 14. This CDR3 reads CASSLNRGPTGGELFF. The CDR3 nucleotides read TGTGCCAGCAGCCTTAACAGGGGCCCCACAGGAGGGGAGCTGTTTTTT.

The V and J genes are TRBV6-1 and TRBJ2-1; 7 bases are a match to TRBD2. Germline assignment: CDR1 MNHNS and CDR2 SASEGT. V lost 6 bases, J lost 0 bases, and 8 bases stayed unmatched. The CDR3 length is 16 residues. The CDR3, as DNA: TGTGCCAGCAGGGGGAGCGGGGCCAGCTCCTACAATGAGCAGTTCTTC. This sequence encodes CASRGSGASSYNEQFF.

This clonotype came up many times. The CDR3 region is CSASGSGQGAWEQFF. The CDR3 DNA follows: TGCAGTGCTAGTGGTTCCGGACAGGGGGCATGGGAGCAGTTCTTC. The rearrangement uses TRBV20-1 and TRBJ2-1, with 11 nucleotides matching TRBD1. V lost 3 bases and J lost 10; bases outside the gene matches: 11. Looked up from germline, CDR1 is DFQATT and CDR2 is SNEGSKA (reference sequence). The CDR3 runs to 15 residues.

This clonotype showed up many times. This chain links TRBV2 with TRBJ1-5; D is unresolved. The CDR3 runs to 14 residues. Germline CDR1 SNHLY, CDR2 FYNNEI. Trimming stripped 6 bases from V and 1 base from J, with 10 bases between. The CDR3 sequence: CASSATQSNQPQHF. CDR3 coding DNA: TGTGCCAGCAGCGCGACGCAGAGCAATCAGCCCCAGCATTTT.

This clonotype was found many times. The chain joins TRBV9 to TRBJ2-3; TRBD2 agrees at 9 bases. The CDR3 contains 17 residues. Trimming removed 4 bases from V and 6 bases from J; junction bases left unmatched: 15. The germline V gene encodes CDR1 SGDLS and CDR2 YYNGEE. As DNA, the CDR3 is TGTGCCAGCAGCCGCGGGGATAGCGGGAGCTTGCCGGATACGCAGTATTTT. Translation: CASSRGDSGSLPDTQYF.

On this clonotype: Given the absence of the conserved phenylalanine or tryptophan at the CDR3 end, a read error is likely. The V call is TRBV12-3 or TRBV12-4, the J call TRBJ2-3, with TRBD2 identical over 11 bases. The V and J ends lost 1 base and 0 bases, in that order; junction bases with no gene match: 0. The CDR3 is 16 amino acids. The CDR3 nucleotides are TGTGCCAGCAGTTTAGGGACTAGCGGGAGCACAGATACGCAGTATTCC. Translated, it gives CASSLGTSGSTDTQYS.

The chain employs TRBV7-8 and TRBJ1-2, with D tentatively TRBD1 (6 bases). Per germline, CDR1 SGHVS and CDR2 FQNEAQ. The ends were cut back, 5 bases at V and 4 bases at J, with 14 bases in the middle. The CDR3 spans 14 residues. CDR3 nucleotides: TGTGCCAGCAGCGGAGTCAGGGGAGGCTATGGCTACACCTTC. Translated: CASSGVRGGYGYTF.

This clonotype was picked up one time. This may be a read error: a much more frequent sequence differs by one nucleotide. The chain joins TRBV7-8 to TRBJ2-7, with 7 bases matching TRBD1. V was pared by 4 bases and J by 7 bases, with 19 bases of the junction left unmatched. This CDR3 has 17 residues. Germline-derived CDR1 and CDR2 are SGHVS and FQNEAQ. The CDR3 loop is CASSSPGQASSYNEQYF. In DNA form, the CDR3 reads TGTGCCAGCAGCTCTCCCGGACAGGCGAGCTCCTACAATGAGCAGTACTTC.

The CDR3 loop reads CASSPGTISYNEQYF. The DNA of the CDR3 is TGCGCCAGCAGCCCCGGGACGATCTCCTACAATGAGCAGTACTTC. The V gene is TRBV5-1, the J gene TRBJ2-1, with D perhaps matching TRBD1 or TRBD2 (5 bases each). The J call may not be correct, given that the DNA end is closer to TRBJ2-7. Per the germline V gene, CDR1 is SGHRS and CDR2 is YFSETQ. The CDR3 is 15 residues long.

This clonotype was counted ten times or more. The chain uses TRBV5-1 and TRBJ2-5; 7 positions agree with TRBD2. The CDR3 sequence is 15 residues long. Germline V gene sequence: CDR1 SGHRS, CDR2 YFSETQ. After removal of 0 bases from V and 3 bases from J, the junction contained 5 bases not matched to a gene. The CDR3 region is CASSLVASGEETQYF. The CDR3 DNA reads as TGCGCCAGCAGCTTGGTGGCTAGCGGCGAAGAGACCCAGTACTTC.

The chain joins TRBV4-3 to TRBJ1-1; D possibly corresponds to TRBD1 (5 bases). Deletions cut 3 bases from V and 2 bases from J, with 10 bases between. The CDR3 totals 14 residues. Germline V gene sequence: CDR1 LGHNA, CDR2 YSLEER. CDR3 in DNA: TGCGCCAGCAGCCAGGGACCGATCAACACTGAAGCTTTCTTT. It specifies CASSQGPINTEAFF.

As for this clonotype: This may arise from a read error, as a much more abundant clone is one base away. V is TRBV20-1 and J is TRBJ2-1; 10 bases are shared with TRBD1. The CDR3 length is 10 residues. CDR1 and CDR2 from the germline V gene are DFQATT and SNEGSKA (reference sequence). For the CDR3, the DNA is TGCAGGGGACAGGGGAATGTGCAGTTCTTC. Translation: CRGQGNVQFF.

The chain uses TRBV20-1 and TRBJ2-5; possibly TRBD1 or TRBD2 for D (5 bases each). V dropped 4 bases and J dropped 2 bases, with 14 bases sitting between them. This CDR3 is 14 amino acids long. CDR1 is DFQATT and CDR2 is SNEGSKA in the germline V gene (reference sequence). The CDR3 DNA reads TGCAGTGCTAAGAAAAGGGGACGGCAAGAGACCCAGTACTTC. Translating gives CSAKKRGRQETQYF.

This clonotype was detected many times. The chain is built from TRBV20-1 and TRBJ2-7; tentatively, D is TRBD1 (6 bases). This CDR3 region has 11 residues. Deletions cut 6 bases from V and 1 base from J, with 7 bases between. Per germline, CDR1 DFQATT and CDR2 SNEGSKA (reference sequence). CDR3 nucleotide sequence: TGCAGTGCCAGGGGTTCCTACGAGCAGTACTTC. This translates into CSARGSYEQYF.

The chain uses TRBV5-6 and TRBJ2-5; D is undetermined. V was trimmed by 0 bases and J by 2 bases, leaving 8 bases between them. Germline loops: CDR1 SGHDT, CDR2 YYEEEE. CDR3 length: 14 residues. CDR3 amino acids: CASSLEARQETQYF. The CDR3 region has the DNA TGTGCCAGCAGCTTGGAGGCACGGCAAGAGACCCAGTACTTC.

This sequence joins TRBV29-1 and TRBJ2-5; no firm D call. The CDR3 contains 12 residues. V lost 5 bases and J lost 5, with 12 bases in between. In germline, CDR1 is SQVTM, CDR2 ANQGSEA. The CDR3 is CSVRLGSETQYF. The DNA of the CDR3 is TGCAGCGTTCGGCTGGGGTCGGAGACCCAGTACTTC. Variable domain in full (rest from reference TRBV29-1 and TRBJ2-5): SAVISQKPSRDICQRGTSLTIQCQVDSQVTMMFWYRQQPGQSLTLIATANQGSEATYESGFVIDKFPISRPNLTFSTLTVSNMSPEDSSIYLCSVRLGSETQYFGPGTRLLVL.